This T cell receptor beta chain is from a study of shared T cell receptors in the human thymus. Germline loops: CDR1 SGHVS, CDR2 FNYEAQ. This CDR3 spans 18 amino acids. V shed 0 bases and J 6 bases; nucleotides not matched to a gene: 15. Sequencing used immunoSEQ multiplex PCR; TCRdb keeps in-frame clones, though not all of them. The sample has about 400,000 clones, 85% to 95% seen once. The TCR originated in a human donor. Source material: thymocytes. The rearrangement links TRBV7-6 to TRBJ2-7, with 9 bases identical to TRBD2. DNA of the CDR3: TGTGCCAGCAGCTTAGCGGGGGTCCTGGGACTAGCCCCCCCCGAGCAGTACTTC. This gives the protein CASSLAGVLGLAPPEQYF.